The TCR beta chain under discussion was sequenced for a study of tumor-infiltrating lymphocytes in primary liver carcinoma. In addition to blood RNA drawn from unsorted whole blood, germline DNA was extracted. Looked up from germline, CDR1 is SQVTM and CDR2 is ANQGSEA. The CDR3 is made up of 13 amino acids. As for this clonotype: This could be a read error, since a much larger clone is one nucleotide away.

The input was 450 to 500 ng total RNA; TCR beta cDNA was made from it with a constant-region primer. Libraries covering TCR beta were generated through three nested multiplex PCR rounds (using a slightly modified ARM-PCR). Forward primers for TRBV1-TRBV30 and a C-beta reverse primer served the first two PCR rounds, at 10 cycles each. TCRdb redid the calling of the multiplex PCR reads with MiXCR, one entry per CDR3 protein. The sample contains fewer than 350,000 distinct CDR3 sequences, about 60% of which appear only once. The TCR was taken from a man aged 40-50 years with primary liver carcinoma and hepatitis B virus infection. The source material was peripheral blood. The chain carries TRBV29-1 and TRBJ2-1; 7 bases map to TRBD2. In nucleotides, the CDR3 is TGCAGCGTTGTAGGGCTAGCGGACAATGAGCATTTCTTC. It codes for CSVVGLADNEHFF.